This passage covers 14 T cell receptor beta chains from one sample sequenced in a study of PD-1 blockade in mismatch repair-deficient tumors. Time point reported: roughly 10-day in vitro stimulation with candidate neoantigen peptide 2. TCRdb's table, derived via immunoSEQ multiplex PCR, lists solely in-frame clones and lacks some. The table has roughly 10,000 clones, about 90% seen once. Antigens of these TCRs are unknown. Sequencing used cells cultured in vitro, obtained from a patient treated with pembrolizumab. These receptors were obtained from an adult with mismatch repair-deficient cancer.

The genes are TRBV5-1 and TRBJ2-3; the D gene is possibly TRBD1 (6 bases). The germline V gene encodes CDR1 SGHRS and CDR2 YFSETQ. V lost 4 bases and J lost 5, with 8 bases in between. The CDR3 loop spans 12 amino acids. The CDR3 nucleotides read TGCGCCAGCAGCGTACAGGGAGATACGCAGTATTTT. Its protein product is CASSVQGDTQYF.

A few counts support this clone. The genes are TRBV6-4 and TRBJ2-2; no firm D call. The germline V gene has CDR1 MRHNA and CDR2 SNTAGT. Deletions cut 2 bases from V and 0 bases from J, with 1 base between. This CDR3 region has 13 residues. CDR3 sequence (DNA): TGTGCCAGCAGTGACGCGAACACCGGGGAGCTGTTTTTT. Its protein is CASSDANTGELFF.

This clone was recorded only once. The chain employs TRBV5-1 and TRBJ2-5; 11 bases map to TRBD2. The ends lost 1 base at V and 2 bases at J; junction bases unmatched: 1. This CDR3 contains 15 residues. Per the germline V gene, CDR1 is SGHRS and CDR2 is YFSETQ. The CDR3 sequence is CASSLTSGGQETQYF. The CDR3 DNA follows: TGCGCCAGCAGCTTGACTAGCGGGGGTCAAGAGACCCAGTACTTC. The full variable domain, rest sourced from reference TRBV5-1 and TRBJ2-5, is KAGVTQTPRYLIKTRGQQVTLSCSPISGHRSVSWYQQTPGQGLQFLFEYFSETQRNKGNFPGRFSGRQFSNSRSEMNVSTLELGDSALYLCASSLTSGGQETQYFGPGTRLLVL.

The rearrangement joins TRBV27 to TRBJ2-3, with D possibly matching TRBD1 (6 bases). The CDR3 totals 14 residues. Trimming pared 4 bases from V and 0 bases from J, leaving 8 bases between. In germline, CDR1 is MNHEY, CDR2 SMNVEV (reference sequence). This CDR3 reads CASSYRGSTDTQYF. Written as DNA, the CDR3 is TGTGCCAGCAGTTATAGGGGGAGCACAGATACGCAGTATTTT.

The CDR3 reads CASSLDAWDRAPPAEAFF. CDR3 sequence (DNA): TGTGCCAGCAGCTTAGATGCTTGGGACAGGGCCCCACCCGCTGAAGCTTTCTTT. This chain uses TRBV11-2 with TRBJ1-1; 9 bases match TRBD1. J lost 6 bases, V lost 0 bases, and 14 bases had no gene match. From germline, CDR1 is SGHAT and CDR2 FQNNGV. The CDR3 covers 18 residues.

CDR3 coding DNA: TGTGCCAGCAGGTCCAAGCACCCCTCCTACAATGAGCAGTTCTTC. Protein product: CASRSKHPSYNEQFF. This sequence joins TRBV6-4 and TRBJ2-1; D remains unclear. This CDR3 comprises 15 residues. The V end was cut by 6 bases, the J end by 0 bases, with 12 bases between. Looked up from germline, CDR1 is MRHNA and CDR2 is SNTAGT.

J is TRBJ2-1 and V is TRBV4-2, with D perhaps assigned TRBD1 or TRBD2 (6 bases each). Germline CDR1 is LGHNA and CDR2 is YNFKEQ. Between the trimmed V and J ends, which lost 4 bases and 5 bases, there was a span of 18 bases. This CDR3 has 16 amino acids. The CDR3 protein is CASSPSALGGHNEQFF. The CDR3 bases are TGTGCCAGCAGCCCCTCCGCACTTGGGGGGCACAATGAGCAGTTCTTC.

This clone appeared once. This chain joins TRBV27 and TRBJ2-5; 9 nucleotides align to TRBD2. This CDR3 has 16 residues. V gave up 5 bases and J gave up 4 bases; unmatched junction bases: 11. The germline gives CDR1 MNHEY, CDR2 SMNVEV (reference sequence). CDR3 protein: CASSPGASGIPETQYF. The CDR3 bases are TGTGCCAGCAGTCCCGGGGCTAGCGGGATCCCAGAGACCCAGTACTTC.

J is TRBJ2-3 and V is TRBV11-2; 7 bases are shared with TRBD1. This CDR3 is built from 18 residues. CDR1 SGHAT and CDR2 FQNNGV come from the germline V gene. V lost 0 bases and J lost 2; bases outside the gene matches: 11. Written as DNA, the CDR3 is TGTGCCAGCAGCTTAGATCTAAGGGGGCGGCCCCTCACAGATACGCAGTATTTT. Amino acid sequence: CASSLDLRGRPLTDTQYF.

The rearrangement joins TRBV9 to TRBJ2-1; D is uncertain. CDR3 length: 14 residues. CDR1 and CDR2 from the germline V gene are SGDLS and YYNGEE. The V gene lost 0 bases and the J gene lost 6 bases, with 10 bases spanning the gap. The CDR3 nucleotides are TGTGCCAGCAGCGTAGTTCGAGGATCCAATGAGCAGTTCTTC. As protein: CASSVVRGSNEQFF. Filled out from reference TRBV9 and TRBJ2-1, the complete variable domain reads DSGVTQTPKHLITATGQRVTLRCSPRSGDLSVYWYQQSLDQGLQFLIQYYNGEERAKGNILERFSAQQFPDLHSELNLSSLELGDSALYFCASSVVRGSNEQFFGPGTRLTVL.

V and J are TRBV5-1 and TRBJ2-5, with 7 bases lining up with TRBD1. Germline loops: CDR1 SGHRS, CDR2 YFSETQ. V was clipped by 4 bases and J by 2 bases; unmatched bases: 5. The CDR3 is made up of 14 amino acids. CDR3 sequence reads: CASSPGQQQETQYF. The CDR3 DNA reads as TGCGCCAGCAGCCCGGGACAGCAGCAAGAGACCCAGTACTTC.

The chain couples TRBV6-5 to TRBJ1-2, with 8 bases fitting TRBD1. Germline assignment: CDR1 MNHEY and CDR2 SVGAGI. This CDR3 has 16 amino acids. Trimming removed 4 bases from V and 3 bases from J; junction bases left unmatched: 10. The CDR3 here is CASSFLAGGAYYGYTF. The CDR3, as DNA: TGTGCCAGCAGTTTCCTTGCAGGGGGCGCGTACTATGGCTACACCTTC.

For the CDR3, the DNA is TGTGCCAGCAGTCCTGACCCAGAGTTTTATGAGCAGTACTTC. It yields the protein CASSPDPEFYEQYF. This sequence joins TRBV6-5 and TRBJ2-7; D is uncertain. The length of the CDR3 is 14 residues. The germline V gene has CDR1 MNHEY and CDR2 SVGAGI. Deletions cut 5 bases from V and 7 bases from J, with 18 bases between.

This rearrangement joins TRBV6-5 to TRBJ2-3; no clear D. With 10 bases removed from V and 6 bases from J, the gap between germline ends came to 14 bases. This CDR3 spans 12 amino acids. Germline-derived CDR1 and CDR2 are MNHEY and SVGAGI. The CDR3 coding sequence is TGTGCCACCCGTGCCCTCGGCGATACGCAGTATTTT. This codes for CATRALGDTQYF.